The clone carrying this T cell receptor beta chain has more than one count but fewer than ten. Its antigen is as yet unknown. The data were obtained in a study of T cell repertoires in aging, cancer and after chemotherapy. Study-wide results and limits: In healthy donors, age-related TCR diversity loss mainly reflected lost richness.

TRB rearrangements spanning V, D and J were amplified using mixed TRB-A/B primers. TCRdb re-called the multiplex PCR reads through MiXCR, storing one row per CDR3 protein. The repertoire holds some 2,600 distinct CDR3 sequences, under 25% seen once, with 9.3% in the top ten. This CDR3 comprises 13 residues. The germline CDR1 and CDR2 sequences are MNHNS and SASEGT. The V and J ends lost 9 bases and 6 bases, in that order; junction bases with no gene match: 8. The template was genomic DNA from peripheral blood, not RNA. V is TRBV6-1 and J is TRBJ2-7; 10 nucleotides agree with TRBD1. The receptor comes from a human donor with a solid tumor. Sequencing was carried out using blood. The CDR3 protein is CASTMTGGSEQYF. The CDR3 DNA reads TGTGCCAGTACCATGACAGGGGGCTCCGAGCAGTACTTC.